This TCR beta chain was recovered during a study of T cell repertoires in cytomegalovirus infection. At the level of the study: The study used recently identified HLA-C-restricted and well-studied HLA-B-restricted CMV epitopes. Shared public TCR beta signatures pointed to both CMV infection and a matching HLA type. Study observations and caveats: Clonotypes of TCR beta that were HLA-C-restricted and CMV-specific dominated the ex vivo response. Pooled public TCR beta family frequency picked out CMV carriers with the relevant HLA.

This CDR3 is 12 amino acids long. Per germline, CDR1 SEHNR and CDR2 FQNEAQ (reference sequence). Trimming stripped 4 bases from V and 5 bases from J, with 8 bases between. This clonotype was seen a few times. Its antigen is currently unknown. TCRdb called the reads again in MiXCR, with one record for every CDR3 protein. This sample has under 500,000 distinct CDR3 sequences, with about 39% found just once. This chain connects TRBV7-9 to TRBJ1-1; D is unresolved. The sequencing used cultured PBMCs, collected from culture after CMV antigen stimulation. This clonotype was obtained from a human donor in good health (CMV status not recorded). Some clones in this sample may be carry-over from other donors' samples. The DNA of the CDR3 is TGTGCCAGCAGCTCCTCTAGGACTGAAGCTTTCTTT. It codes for CASSSSRTEAFF.